This T cell receptor (beta chain) was retrieved from a study of ipilimumab plus nivolumab after autologous stem cell transplantation. The CDR3 contains 16 residues. Germline V gene lookup returns CDR1 SGHVS and CDR2 FQNEAQ. V gave up 2 bases and J gave up 1 base, with 15 bases separating them. Some clones are missing from TCRdb's copy, which holds only in-frame ones; the method was immunoSEQ multiplex PCR. The sample holds 20,000 to 25,000 clones, roughly 74% seen once. The genes are TRBV7-8 and TRBJ2-7; D perhaps matches TRBD2 (5 bases). The origin of this receptor is a male donor with diffuse large B-cell lymphoma. The sample in question was PBMCs, obtained in a trial of ipilimumab plus nivolumab as post-transplant consolidation. The CDR3 sequence is CASSLKRRDRSYEQYF. CDR3 sequence (DNA): TGTGCCAGCAGCTTAAAGCGTCGGGATAGGTCCTACGAGCAGTACTTC.